These T cell receptor beta chains were read from a single sample in a study of control samples from healthy donors and cancer patients. TCRdb keeps only in-frame clones here, not all; method: immunoSEQ multiplex PCR. In the table there are 150,000 or so clones, 80% to 95% of which are singletons. The sequencing sample was made of blood. Receptors were obtained from a man between 18 and 35 years old in good health. Each CDR3 is given with its conserved first and last residue. The order of the fields is clone size, D gene, J gene, V gene, CDR3 protein, CDR3 DNA. The D gene is left open where the match is weak. Size is omitted from some rows. Given values are once, few, many or a class for expanded clones.

size: -
D: -
J: TRBJ2-7
V: TRBV2
CDR3: CASIPDGGGYEQYF
DNA: TGTGCCAGCATCCCCGATGGAGGGGGCTACGAGCAGTACTTC

size: -
D: TRBD1
J: TRBJ1-6
V: TRBV7-3
CDR3: CASSSGQYNSPLHF
DNA: TGTGCCAGCAGCTCGGGACAGTATAATTCACCCCTCCACTTT

size: -
D: TRBD1
J: TRBJ1-2
V: TRBV29-1
CDR3: CSVSQGVYGYTF
DNA: TGCAGCGTCTCACAGGGGGTCTATGGCTACACCTTC

size: -
D: -
J: TRBJ2-7
V: TRBV4-1
CDR3: CASSLRTAYEQYF
DNA: TGCGCCAGCAGCCTCAGGACAGCGTACGAGCAGTACTTC

size: -
D: -
J: TRBJ1-6
V: TRBV18
CDR3: CASSQQVSYNSPLHF
DNA: TGTGCCAGCTCACAACAGGTCTCCTATAATTCACCCCTCCACTTT

size: -
D: TRBD2
J: TRBJ2-7
V: TRBV6-6
CDR3: CASRTGGSYEQYF
DNA: TGTGCCAGCAGAACGGGGGGTTCCTACGAGCAGTACTTC

size: -
D: -
J: TRBJ1-1
V: TRBV7-9
CDR3: CASSYRDTEAFF
DNA: TGTGCCAGCAGCTACAGGGACACTGAAGCTTTCTTT

size: -
D: TRBD2
J: TRBJ2-7
V: TRBV6-5
CDR3: CASTRLGGSHEQYF
DNA: TGTGCCAGCACTCGACTGGGGGGGAGCCACGAGCAGTACTTC

size: once
D: TRBD2
J: TRBJ2-1
V: TRBV11-2
CDR3: CASSSRGGGGYNEQFF
DNA: TGTGCCAGCAGCTCCCGGGGCGGGGGGGGCTACAATGAGCAGTTCTTC

size: once
D: -
J: TRBJ1-6
V: TRBV4-2
CDR3: CASSQDKGPASPLHF
DNA: TGTGCCAGCAGCCAAGATAAGGGCCCCGCATCACCCCTCCACTTT

size: -
D: -
J: TRBJ2-7
V: TRBV11-2
CDR3: CASSLRSNEQYF
DNA: TGTGCCAGCAGCCTAAGGAGCAACGAGCAGTACTTC

size: -
D: -
J: TRBJ1-1
V: TRBV4-2
CDR3: CASSQRGPTNTEAFF
DNA: TGTGCCAGCAGCCAAAGAGGACCGACGAACACTGAAGCTTTCTTT

size: -
D: -
J: TRBJ1-2
V: TRBV19
CDR3: CASSMIGRDYGYTF
DNA: TGTGCCAGTAGTATGATCGGCAGGGACTATGGCTACACCTTC

size: -
D: -
J: TRBJ1-2
V: TRBV18
CDR3: CASSPAPGSNYGYTF
DNA: TGTGCCAGCTCACCTGCCCCGGGATCGAACTATGGCTACACCTTC

size: -
D: -
J: TRBJ2-7
V: TRBV11-2
CDR3: CASSPQTEVSYEQYF
DNA: TGTGCCAGCAGCCCGCAGACAGAAGTTTCCTACGAGCAGTACTTC

size: -
D: TRBD2
J: TRBJ2-7
V: TRBV4-1
CDR3: CASSHQSGGSYEQYF
DNA: TGCGCCAGCAGCCACCAAAGCGGGGGATCCTACGAGCAGTACTTC

size: -
D: -
J: TRBJ1-3
V: TRBV7-6
CDR3: CASSEGPGFSGNTIYF
DNA: TGTGCCAGCAGTGAGGGGCCAGGCTTCTCTGGAAACACCATATATTTT

size: -
D: -
J: TRBJ2-1
V: TRBV6-6
CDR3: CASSSRTDNEQFF
DNA: TGTGCCAGCAGTTCACGGACAGACAATGAGCAGTTCTTC

size: -
D: -
J: TRBJ1-3
V: TRBV11-1
CDR3: CASSFTRANTIYF
DNA: TGTGCCAGCAGCTTCACCAGGGCGAACACCATATATTTT

size: -
D: -
J: TRBJ1-1
V: TRBV2
CDR3: CASSGGGMNTEAFF
DNA: TGTGCCAGCAGTGGCGGGGGCATGAACACTGAAGCTTTCTTT

size: -
D: TRBD1
J: TRBJ2-7
V: TRBV2
CDR3: CASSEILDRGTETQYF
DNA: TGTGCCAGCAGTGAGATCCTGGACAGGGGGACCGAAACGCAGTACTTC

size: -
D: -
J: TRBJ1-3
V: TRBV2
CDR3: CASPGGGPAGNTIYF
DNA: TGTGCCAGCCCCGGGGGGGGGCCCGCTGGAAACACCATATATTTT

size: -
D: -
J: TRBJ1-6
V: TRBV6-6
CDR3: CASLGGGGDNSPLHF
DNA: TGTGCCAGCCTGGGTGGAGGGGGTGATAATTCACCCCTCCACTTT

size: once
D: TRBD1
J: TRBJ2-2
V: TRBV5-6
CDR3: CASSVGTGRAGELFF
DNA: TGTGCCAGCAGCGTCGGGACAGGACGGGCCGGGGAGCTGTTTTTT

size: once
D: TRBD1
J: TRBJ1-1
V: TRBV5-1
CDR3: CASSSGTAHTEAFF
DNA: TGCGCCAGCAGCTCTGGGACAGCTCACACTGAAGCTTTCTTT